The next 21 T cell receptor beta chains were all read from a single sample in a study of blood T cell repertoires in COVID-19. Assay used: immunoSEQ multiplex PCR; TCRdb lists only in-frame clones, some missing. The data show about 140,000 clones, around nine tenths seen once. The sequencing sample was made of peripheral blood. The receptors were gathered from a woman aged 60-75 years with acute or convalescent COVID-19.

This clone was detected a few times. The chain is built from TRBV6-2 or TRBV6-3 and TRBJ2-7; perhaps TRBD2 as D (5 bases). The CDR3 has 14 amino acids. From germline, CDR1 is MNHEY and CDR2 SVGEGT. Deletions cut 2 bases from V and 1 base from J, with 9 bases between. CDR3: CASSYREKSYEQYF. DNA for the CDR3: TGTGCCAGCAGTTACAGGGAGAAATCCTACGAGCAGTACTTC.

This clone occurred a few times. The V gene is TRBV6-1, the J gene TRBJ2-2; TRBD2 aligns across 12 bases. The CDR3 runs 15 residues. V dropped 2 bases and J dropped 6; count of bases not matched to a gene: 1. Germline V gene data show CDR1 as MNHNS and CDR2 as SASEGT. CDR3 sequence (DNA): TGTGCCAGCAGTGAACTAGCGGGGGGGCCCGGGGAGCTGTTTTTT. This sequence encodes CASSELAGGPGELFF.

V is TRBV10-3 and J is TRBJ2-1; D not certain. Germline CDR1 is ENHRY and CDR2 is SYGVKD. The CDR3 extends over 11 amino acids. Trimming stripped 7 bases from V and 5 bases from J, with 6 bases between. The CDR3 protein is CAIMANNEQFF. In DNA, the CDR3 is TGTGCCATCATGGCCAACAATGAGCAGTTCTTC.

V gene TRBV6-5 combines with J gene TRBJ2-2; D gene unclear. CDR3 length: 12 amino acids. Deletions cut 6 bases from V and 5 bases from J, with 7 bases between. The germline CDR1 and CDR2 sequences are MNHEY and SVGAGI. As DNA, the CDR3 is TGTGCCAGCAGACAGTTAACCGGGGAGCTGTTTTTT. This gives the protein CASRQLTGELFF.

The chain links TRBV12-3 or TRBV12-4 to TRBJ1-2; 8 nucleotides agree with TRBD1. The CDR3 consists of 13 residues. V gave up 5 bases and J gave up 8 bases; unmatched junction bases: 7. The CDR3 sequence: CASSKDRVGGYTF. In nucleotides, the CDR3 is TGTGCCAGCAGTAAGGACAGGGTTGGCGGCTACACCTTC.

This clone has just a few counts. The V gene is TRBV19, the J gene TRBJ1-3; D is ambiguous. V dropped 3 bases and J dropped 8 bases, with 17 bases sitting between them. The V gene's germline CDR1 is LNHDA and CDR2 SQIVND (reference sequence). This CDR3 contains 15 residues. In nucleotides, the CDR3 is TGTGCCAGTAGTATCCACGTTGGGTCGGGATACACCATATATTTT. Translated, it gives CASSIHVGSGYTIYF.

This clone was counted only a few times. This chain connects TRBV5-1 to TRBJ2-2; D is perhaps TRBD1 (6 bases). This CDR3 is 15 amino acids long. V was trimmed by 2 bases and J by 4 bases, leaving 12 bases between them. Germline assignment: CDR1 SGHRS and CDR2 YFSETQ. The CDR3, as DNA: TGCGCCAGCAGCTTTTTGGGGGCTGGCACCGGGGAGCTGTTTTTT. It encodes CASSFLGAGTGELFF.

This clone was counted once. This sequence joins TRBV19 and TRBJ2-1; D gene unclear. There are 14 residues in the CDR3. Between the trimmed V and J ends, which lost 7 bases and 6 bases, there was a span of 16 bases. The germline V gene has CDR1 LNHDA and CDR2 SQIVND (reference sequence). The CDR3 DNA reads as TGTGCCAGTAATACATGGCCCGTAAGCAATGAGCAGTTCTTC. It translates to CASNTWPVSNEQFF.

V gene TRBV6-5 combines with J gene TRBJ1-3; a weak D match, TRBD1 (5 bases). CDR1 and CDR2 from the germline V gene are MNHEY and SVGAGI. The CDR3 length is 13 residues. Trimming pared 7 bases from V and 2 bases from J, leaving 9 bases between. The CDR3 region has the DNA TGTGCCAGCACCAGCAGGGCTGGAAACACCATATATTTT. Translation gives CASTSRAGNTIYF.

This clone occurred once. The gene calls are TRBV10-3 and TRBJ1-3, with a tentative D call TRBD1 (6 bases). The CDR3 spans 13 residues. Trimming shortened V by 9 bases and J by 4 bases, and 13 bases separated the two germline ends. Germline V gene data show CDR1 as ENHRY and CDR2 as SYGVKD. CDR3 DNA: TGTGCCATAACACAGGGAGCAGGAAACACCATATATTTT. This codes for CAITQGAGNTIYF.

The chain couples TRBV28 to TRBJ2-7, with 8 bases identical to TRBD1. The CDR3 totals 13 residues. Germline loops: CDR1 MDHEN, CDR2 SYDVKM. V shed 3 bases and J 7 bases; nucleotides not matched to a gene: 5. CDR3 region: CASSLSDRGEQYF. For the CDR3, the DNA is TGTGCCAGCAGTTTGTCCGACAGGGGAGAGCAGTACTTC.

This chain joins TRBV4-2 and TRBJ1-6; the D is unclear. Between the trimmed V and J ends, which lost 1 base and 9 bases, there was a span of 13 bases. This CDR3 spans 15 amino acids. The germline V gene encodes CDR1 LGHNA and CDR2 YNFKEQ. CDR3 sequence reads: CASSQVWVEASPLHF. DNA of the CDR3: TGTGCCAGCAGCCAAGTCTGGGTGGAGGCTTCACCCCTCCACTTT.

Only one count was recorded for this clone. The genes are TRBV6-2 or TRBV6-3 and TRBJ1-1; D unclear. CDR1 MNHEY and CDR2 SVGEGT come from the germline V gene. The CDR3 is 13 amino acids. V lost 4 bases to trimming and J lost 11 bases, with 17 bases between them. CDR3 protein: CASSSISSRTAFF. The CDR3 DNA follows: TGTGCCAGCAGTTCTATATCGTCCCGAACGGCTTTCTTT.

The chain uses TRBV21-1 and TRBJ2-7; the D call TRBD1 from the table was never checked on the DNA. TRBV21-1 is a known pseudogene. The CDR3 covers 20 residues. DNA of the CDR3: TGTGCCAGCAGCAAAGGGACCGGACAGGGTAGGTTGGAGCACCCCTACGAGCAGTACTTC. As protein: CASSKGTGQGRLEHPYEQYF.

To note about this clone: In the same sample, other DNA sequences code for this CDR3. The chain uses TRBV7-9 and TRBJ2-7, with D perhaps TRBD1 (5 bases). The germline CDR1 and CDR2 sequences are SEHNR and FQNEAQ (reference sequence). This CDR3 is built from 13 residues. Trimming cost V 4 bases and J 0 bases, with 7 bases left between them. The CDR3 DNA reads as TGTGCCAGCAGCTCAGACAGCTCCTACGAGCAGTACTTC. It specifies CASSSDSSYEQYF.

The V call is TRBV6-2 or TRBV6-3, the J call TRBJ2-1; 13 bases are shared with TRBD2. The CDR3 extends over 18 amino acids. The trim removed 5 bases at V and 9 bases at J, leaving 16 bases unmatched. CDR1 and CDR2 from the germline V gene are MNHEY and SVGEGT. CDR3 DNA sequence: TGTGCCAGCAGTCAAAGGTCTACTAGCGGGGGGGCCGGTCGTGAGCAGTTCTTC. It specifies CASSQRSTSGGAGREQFF.

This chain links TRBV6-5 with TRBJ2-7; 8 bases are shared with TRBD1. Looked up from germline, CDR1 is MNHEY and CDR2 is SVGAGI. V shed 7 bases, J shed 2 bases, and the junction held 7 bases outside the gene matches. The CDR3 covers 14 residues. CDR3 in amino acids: CASTWTGTTYEQYF. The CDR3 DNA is TGTGCCAGCACCTGGACAGGGACCACCTACGAGCAGTACTTC.

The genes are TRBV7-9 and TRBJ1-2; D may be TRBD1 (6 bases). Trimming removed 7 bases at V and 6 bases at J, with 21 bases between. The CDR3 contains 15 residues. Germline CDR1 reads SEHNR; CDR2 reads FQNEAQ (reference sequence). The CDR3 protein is CASMGASGEGHGYTF. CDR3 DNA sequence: TGTGCCAGCATGGGGGCTTCTGGGGAGGGGCATGGCTACACCTTC.

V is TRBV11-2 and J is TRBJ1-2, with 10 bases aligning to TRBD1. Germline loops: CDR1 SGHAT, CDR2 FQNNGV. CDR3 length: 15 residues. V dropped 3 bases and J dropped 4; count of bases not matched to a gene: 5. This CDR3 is CASSLGQGPLYGYTF. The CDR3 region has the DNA TGTGCCAGCAGCTTGGGACAGGGGCCTCTCTATGGCTACACCTTC. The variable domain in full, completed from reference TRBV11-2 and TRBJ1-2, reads EAGVAQSPRYKIIEKRQSVAFWCNPISGHATLYWYQQILGQGPKLLIQFQNNGVVDDSQLPKDRFSAERLKGVDSTLKIQPAKLEDSAVYLCASSLGQGPLYGYTFGSGTRLTVV.

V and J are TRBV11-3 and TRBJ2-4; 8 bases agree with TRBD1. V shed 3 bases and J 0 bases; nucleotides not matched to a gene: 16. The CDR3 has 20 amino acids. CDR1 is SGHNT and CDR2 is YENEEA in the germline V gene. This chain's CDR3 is CASSLLGDRPQVLAKNIQYF. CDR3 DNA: TGTGCCAGCAGCTTGCTAGGGGACAGGCCCCAAGTCCTAGCCAAAAACATTCAGTACTTC.

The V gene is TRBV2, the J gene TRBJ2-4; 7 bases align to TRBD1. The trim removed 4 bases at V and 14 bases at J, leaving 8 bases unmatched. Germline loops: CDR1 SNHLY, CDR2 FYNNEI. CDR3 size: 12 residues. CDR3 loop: CASSGRQGQEYF. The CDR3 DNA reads TGTGCCAGCAGTGGCAGACAGGGCCAGGAGTACTTC.